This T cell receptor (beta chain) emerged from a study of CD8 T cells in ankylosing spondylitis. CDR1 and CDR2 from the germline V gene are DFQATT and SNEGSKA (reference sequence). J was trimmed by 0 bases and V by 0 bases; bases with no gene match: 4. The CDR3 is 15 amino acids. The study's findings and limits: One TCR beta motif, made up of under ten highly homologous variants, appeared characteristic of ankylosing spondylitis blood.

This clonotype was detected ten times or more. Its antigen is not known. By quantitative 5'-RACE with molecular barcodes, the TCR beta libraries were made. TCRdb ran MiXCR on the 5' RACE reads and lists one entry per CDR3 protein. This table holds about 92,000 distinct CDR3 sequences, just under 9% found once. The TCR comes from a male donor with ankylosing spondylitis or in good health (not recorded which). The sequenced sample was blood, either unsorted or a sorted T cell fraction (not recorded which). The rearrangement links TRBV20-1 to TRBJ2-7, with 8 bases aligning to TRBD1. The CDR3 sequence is CSARDMGQVSYEQYF. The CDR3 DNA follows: TGCAGTGCTAGAGATATGGGACAGGTCTCCTACGAGCAGTACTTC.